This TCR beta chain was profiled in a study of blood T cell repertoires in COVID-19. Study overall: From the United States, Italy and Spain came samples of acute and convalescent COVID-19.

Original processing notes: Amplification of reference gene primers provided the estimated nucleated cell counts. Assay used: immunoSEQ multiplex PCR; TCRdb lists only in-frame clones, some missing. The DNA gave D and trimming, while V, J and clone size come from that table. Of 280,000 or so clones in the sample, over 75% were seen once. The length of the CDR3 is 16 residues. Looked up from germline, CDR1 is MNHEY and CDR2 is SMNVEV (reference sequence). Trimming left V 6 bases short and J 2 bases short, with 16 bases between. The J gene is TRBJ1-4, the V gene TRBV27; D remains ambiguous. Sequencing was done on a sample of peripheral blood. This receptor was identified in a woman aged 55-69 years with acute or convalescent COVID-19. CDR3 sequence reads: CASSFSRGVTNEKLFF. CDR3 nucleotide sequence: TGTGCCAGCAGCTTTTCGCGCGGGGTGACTAATGAAAAACTGTTTTTT. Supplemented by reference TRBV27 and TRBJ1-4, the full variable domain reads EAQVTQNPRYLITVTGKKLTVTCSQNMNHEYMSWYRQDPGLGLRQIYYSMNVEVTDKGDVPEGYKVSRKEKRNFPLILESPSPNQTSLYFCASSFSRGVTNEKLFFGSGTQLSVL.